These T cell receptor beta chains were read from a single sample in a study of CD8+ T cells in alopecia areata. Method: immunoSEQ multiplex PCR; TCRdb's copy keeps in-frame clones and lacks some. The data show some 180,000 clones, approximately 53% seen once. Sequences were obtained from CD8+ T cells sorted from blood. Receptor source: a human donor in good health. Each CDR3 is given with its conserved first and last residue. The order of the fields is V gene, clone size, J gene, CDR3 length, D gene, CDR3 DNA, CDR3 protein. The D gene is left open where the match is weak. Clone size is shown for a subset of rows, as once, few, many or a class of expanded clone.

V gene: TRBV13
clone size: -
J gene: TRBJ2-7
CDR3 length: 12
D gene: -
CDR3 DNA: TGTGCCAGCAGCGGGGACAAAAAAGAGCAGTACTTC
CDR3 protein: CASSGDKKEQYF

V gene: TRBV6-5
clone size: few
J gene: TRBJ2-3
CDR3 length: 14
D gene: TRBD2
CDR3 DNA: TGTGCCAGCAATCCGGGACTAGCAGGAGATACGCAGTATTTT
CDR3 protein: CASNPGLAGDTQYF

V gene: TRBV7-6
clone size: many
J gene: TRBJ2-2
CDR3 length: 14
D gene: -
CDR3 DNA: TGTGCCAGCAGCTTGGAGCCGAACACCGGGGAGCTGTTTTTT
CDR3 protein: CASSLEPNTGELFF

V gene: TRBV5-4
clone size: -
J gene: TRBJ1-5
CDR3 length: 16
D gene: -
CDR3 DNA: TGTGCCAGCAGCCCCGGTGGTCCGGCAGCCAATCAGCCCCAGCATTTT
CDR3 protein: CASSPGGPAANQPQHF

V gene: TRBV7-9
clone size: -
J gene: TRBJ2-7
CDR3 length: 12
D gene: -
CDR3 DNA: TGTGCCAGCAGCGGTGGCGGCGACGAGCAGTACTTC
CDR3 protein: CASSGGGDEQYF

V gene: TRBV29-1
clone size: -
J gene: TRBJ2-7
CDR3 length: 14
D gene: TRBD1
CDR3 DNA: TGCAGCGTTTCGCGGACAGGGGGCTCCTACGAGCAGTACTTC
CDR3 protein: CSVSRTGGSYEQYF

V gene: TRBV11-2
clone size: -
J gene: TRBJ1-1
CDR3 length: 15
D gene: TRBD1
CDR3 DNA: TGTGCCAGCAGCTTAGGGCAGGGGGCGGGCACTGAAGCTTTCTTT
CDR3 protein: CASSLGQGAGTEAFF

V gene: TRBV30
clone size: few
J gene: TRBJ2-7
CDR3 length: 17
D gene: TRBD2
CDR3 DNA: TGTGCCTGGAGTGTACGTCCTTGGGCGGGGGGATTGGACGAGCAGTACTTC
CDR3 protein: CAWSVRPWAGGLDEQYF

V gene: TRBV6-5
clone size: once
J gene: TRBJ2-3
CDR3 length: 16
D gene: -
CDR3 DNA: TGTGCCAGCAGTTACTCTCCAGGCAGGACCCCAGATACGCAGTATTTT
CDR3 protein: CASSYSPGRTPDTQYF

V gene: TRBV4-1
clone size: -
J gene: TRBJ1-1
CDR3 length: 15
D gene: -
CDR3 DNA: TGCGCCAGCAGCCAAGAGGGGCTGGGGTACACTGAAGCTTTCTTT
CDR3 protein: CASSQEGLGYTEAFF

V gene: TRBV14
clone size: few
J gene: TRBJ2-5
CDR3 length: 13
D gene: TRBD2
CDR3 DNA: TGTGCCAGCAGCCAGGGACTAGAAGAGACCCAGTACTTC
CDR3 protein: CASSQGLEETQYF

V gene: TRBV5-1
clone size: -
J gene: TRBJ2-7
CDR3 length: 14
D gene: TRBD1
CDR3 DNA: TGCGCCAGCAGCGTAACCGGGACAGCCTACGAGCAGTACTTC
CDR3 protein: CASSVTGTAYEQYF

V gene: TRBV11-2
clone size: many
J gene: TRBJ1-2
CDR3 length: 14
D gene: -
CDR3 DNA: TGTGCCAGCAGCCCCGCGGAGAACAGATATGGCTACACCTTC
CDR3 protein: CASSPAENRYGYTF

V gene: TRBV29-1
clone size: few
J gene: TRBJ2-5
CDR3 length: 14
D gene: TRBD2
CDR3 DNA: TGCAGCGTTGTCCCTCGGGGAGGGCCAGAGACCCAGTACTTC
CDR3 protein: CSVVPRGGPETQYF

V gene: TRBV10-3
clone size: -
J gene: TRBJ2-5
CDR3 length: 11
D gene: -
CDR3 DNA: TGTGCCACCCTAGCTCAAGAGACCCAGTACTTC
CDR3 protein: CATLAQETQYF

V gene: TRBV27
clone size: -
J gene: TRBJ1-1
CDR3 length: 14
D gene: -
CDR3 DNA: TGTGCCAGCAGCCGGGTAGGGGCGAACACTGAAGCTTTCTTT
CDR3 protein: CASSRVGANTEAFF

V gene: TRBV9
clone size: -
J gene: TRBJ2-3
CDR3 length: 13
D gene: -
CDR3 DNA: TGTGCCAGCAGCGTAGGCCGTACAGATACGCAGTATTTT
CDR3 protein: CASSVGRTDTQYF

V gene: TRBV29-1
clone size: -
J gene: TRBJ2-4
CDR3 length: 18
D gene: TRBD2
CDR3 DNA: TGCAGCGTTGAAGGAGTGACTAGCGGGGGCCTAGCCAAAAACATTCAGTACTTC
CDR3 protein: CSVEGVTSGGLAKNIQYF

V gene: TRBV29-1
clone size: -
J gene: TRBJ1-1
CDR3 length: 11
D gene: -
CDR3 DNA: TGCAGCGGGGAAGGGAACACTGAAGCTTTCTTT
CDR3 protein: CSGEGNTEAFF

V gene: TRBV30
clone size: -
J gene: TRBJ2-5
CDR3 length: 16
D gene: TRBD2
CDR3 DNA: TGTGCCTGGAGTGTACTTAGCGGGGGGGCCGATGAGACCCAGTACTTC
CDR3 protein: CAWSVLSGGADETQYF

V gene: TRBV4-1
clone size: once
J gene: TRBJ2-3
CDR3 length: 15
D gene: -
CDR3 DNA: TGCGCCAGCAGCCAAGCTCCTAGCGGCACAGATACGCAGTATTTT
CDR3 protein: CASSQAPSGTDTQYF

V gene: TRBV2
clone size: -
J gene: TRBJ1-1
CDR3 length: 13
D gene: -
CDR3 DNA: TGTGCCAGCAGCCGGGGCGCAGACACTGAAGCTTTCTTT
CDR3 protein: CASSRGADTEAFF

V gene: TRBV27
clone size: few
J gene: TRBJ2-5
CDR3 length: 13
D gene: -
CDR3 DNA: TGTGCCAGCAGTTTCAACAGCCAAGAGACCCAGTACTTC
CDR3 protein: CASSFNSQETQYF

V gene: TRBV4-1
clone size: few
J gene: TRBJ1-2
CDR3 length: 16
D gene: TRBD1
CDR3 DNA: TGCGCCAGCAGCCAAGTTGGCGGACAGGCGAGCTATGGCTACACCTTC
CDR3 protein: CASSQVGGQASYGYTF

V gene: TRBV27
clone size: few
J gene: TRBJ1-6
CDR3 length: 14
D gene: -
CDR3 DNA: TGTGCCAGCAGTTACCCAACCGGGAATTCACCCCTCCACTTT
CDR3 protein: CASSYPTGNSPLHF

V gene: TRBV27
clone size: -
J gene: TRBJ2-3
CDR3 length: 15
D gene: -
CDR3 DNA: TGTGCCAGCAGTTTAATCCAGGGCAGTGCAGATACGCAGTATTTT
CDR3 protein: CASSLIQGSADTQYF

V gene: TRBV2
clone size: -
J gene: TRBJ2-7
CDR3 length: 11
D gene: -
CDR3 DNA: TGTGCCAGCGGTGGCGGGCGGGAGCAGTACTTC
CDR3 protein: CASGGGREQYF

V gene: TRBV11-1
clone size: -
J gene: TRBJ2-5
CDR3 length: 15
D gene: -
CDR3 DNA: TGTGCCAGCAGCAGAACCCCGGGTCCCCAAGAGACCCAGTACTTC
CDR3 protein: CASSRTPGPQETQYF